The T cell receptor (beta chain) under discussion was sequenced for a study of cytomegalovirus exposure and HLA in healthy donors. Study-wide context: The study placed around 85% of its approximately 400 genotyped donors in the Caucasian-associated ancestry cluster.

V was pared by 6 bases and J by 0 bases, with 7 bases of the junction left unmatched. This CDR3 has 16 amino acids. Germline lookup yields CDR1 MGHDK and CDR2 SYGVNS. With regard to this clone: Antigen unknown.

The PCR employed 60 Vbeta primers together with 13 Jbeta primers. Clones were sequenced by immunoSEQ multiplex PCR, and TCRdb holds only the in-frame ones, with some missing. The data show under 70,000 clones, with just over 85% seen just once and less than 2.5% held by the top ten. Whole-study findings and limits: According to the study, 160 or so TCR beta chains were cytomegalovirus-associated.

The genes are TRBV25-1 and TRBJ2-7; 11 nucleotides agree with TRBD2. The sequenced sample consisted of PBMCs. The clonotype was recovered from a woman younger than 45 in good health and CMV-seronegative. Here the CDR3 DNA reads TGTGCCAGCAGCGAGACTAGCGGGATTTCCTCCTACGAGCAGTACTTC. Amino acids: CASSETSGISSYEQYF.